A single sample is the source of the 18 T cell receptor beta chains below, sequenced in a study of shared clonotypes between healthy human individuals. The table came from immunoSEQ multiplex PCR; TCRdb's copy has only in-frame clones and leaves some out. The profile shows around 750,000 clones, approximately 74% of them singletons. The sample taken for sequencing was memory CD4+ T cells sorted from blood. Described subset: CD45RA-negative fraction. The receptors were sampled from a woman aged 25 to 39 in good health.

CDR3 in amino acids: CASSASLDSRGKLFF. CDR3 coding DNA: TGTGCCAGCAGTGCCTCCTTGGACAGCCGAGGGAAACTGTTTTTT. The chain couples TRBV27 to TRBJ1-4; D is perhaps TRBD1 (6 bases). This CDR3 region has 15 residues. Trimming removed 5 bases at V and 11 bases at J, with 21 bases between. The germline V gene encodes CDR1 MNHEY and CDR2 SMNVEV (reference sequence).

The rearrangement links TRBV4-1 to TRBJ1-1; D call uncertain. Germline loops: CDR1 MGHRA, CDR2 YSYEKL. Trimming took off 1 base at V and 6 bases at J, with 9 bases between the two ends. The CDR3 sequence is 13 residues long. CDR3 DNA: TGCGCCAGCAGCCAAGTGGGAGCGGCTGAAGCTTTCTTT. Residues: CASSQVGAAEAFF.

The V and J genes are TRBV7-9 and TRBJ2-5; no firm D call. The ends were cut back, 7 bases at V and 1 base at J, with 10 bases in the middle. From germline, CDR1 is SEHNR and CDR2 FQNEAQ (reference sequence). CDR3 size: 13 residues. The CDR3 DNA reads TGTGCCAGCACCTGGGCCAGCCAAGAGACCCAGTACTTC. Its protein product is CASTWASQETQYF.

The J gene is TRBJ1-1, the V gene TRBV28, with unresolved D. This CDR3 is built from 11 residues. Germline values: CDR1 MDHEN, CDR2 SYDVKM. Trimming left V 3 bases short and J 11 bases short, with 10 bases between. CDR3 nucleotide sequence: TGTGCCAGCAGTTTGAAGGGATGGGCTTTCTTT. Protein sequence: CASSLKGWAFF.

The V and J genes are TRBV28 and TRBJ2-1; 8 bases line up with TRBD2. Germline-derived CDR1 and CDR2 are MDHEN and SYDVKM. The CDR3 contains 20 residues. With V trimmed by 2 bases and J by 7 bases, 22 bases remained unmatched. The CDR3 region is CASSLAGGSGILHGSNEQFF. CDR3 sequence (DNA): TGTGCCAGCAGTTTAGCCGGCGGTAGCGGGATACTCCACGGGTCTAATGAGCAGTTCTTC.

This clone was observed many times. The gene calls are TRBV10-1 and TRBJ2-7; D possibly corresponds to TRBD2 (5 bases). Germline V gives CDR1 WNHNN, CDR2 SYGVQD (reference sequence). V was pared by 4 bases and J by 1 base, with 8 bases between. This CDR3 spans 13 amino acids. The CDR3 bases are TGCGCCAGCAGTGGTGAGCGGTCCTACGAGCAGTACTTC. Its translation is CASSGERSYEQYF.

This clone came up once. The CDR3 DNA is TGTGCCAGCAGTGGCTTAGCGGGAGAGAGTTACGAGCAGTACTTC. Translation gives CASSGLAGESYEQYF. The chain is built from TRBV2 and TRBJ2-7; 9 bases are shared with TRBD2. The CDR3 runs 15 residues. V was clipped by 4 bases and J by 4 bases; unmatched bases: 8. Germline V gene sequence: CDR1 SNHLY, CDR2 FYNNEI.

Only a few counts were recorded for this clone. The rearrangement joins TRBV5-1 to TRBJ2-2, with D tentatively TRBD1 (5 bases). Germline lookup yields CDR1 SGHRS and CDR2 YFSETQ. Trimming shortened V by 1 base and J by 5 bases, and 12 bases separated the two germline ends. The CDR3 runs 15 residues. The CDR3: CASSLTQGWTGELFF. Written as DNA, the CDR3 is TGCGCCAGCAGCTTGACCCAGGGATGGACCGGGGAGCTGTTTTTT.

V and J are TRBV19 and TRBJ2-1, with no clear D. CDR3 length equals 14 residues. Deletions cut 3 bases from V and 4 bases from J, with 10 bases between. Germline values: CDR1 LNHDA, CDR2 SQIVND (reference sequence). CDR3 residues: CASSMWQDYNEQFF. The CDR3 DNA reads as TGTGCCAGTAGTATGTGGCAGGATTACAATGAGCAGTTCTTC.

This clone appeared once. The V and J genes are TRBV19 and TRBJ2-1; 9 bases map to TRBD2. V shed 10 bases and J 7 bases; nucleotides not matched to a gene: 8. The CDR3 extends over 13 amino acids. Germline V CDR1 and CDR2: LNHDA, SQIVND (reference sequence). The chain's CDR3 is CAIGASGNNEQFF. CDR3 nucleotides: TGTGCCATCGGGGCTAGCGGGAATAATGAGCAGTTCTTC.

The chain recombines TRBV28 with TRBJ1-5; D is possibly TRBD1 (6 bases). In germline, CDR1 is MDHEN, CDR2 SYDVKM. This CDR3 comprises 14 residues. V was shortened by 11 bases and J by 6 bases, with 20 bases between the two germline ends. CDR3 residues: CAYPGAALSQPQHF. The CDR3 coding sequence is TGTGCCTACCCGGGGGCAGCCCTAAGTCAGCCCCAGCATTTT.

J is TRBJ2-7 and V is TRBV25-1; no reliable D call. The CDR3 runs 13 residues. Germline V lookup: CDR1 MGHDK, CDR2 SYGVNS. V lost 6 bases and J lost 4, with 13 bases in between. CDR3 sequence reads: CASSPPVGYEQYF. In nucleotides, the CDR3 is TGTGCCAGCAGCCCGCCGGTAGGGTACGAGCAGTACTTC.

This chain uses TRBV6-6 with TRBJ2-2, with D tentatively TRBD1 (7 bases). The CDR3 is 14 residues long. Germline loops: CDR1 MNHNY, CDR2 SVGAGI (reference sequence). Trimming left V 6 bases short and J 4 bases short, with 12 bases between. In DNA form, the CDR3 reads TGTGCCAGCAGCAGTCAGGGGGGCACCGGGGAGCTGTTTTTT. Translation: CASSSQGGTGELFF.

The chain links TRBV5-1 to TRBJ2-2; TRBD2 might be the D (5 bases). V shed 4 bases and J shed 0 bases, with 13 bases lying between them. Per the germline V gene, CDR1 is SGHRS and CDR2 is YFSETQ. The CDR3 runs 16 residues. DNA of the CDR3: TGCGCCAGCAGCCCAAGGACGGGAACGAACACCGGGGAGCTGTTTTTT. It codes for CASSPRTGTNTGELFF.

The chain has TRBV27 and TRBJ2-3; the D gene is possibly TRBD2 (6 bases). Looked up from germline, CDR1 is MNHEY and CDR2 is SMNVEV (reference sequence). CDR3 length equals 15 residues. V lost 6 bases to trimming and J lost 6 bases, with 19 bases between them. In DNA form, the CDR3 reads TGTGCCAGCAGGGGGGTGCGGGGAGCTTTTGATACGCAGTATTTT. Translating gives CASRGVRGAFDTQYF.

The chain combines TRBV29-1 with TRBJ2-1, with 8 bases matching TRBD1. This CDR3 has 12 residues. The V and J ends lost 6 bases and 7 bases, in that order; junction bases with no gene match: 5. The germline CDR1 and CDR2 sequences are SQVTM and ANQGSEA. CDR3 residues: CSVWQGANEQFF. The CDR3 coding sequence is TGCAGCGTCTGGCAGGGGGCAAATGAGCAGTTCTTC.

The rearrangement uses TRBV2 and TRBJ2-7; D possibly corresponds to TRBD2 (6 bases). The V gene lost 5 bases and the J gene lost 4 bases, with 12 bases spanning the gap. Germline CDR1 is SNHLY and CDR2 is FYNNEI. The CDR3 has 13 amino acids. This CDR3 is CASSWDSEYEQYF. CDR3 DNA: TGTGCCAGCAGTTGGGACTCCGAATACGAGCAGTACTTC.

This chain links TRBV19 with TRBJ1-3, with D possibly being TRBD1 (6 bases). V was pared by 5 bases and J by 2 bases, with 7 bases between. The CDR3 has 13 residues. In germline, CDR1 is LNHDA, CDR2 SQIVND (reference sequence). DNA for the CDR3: TGTGCCAGTAGTCAGGGGACTGGAAACACCATATATTTT. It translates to CASSQGTGNTIYF.